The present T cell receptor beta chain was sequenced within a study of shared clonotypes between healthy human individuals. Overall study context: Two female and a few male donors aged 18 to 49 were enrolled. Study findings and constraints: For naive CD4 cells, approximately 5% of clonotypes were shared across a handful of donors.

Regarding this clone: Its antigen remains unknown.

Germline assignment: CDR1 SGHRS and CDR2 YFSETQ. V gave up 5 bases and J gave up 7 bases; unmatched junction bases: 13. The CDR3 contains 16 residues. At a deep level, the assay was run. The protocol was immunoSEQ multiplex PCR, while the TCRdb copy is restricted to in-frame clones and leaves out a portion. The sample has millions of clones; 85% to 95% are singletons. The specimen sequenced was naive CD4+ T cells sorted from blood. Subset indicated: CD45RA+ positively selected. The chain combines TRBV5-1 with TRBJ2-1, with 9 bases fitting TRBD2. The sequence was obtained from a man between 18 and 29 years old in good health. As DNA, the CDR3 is TGCGCCAGCAGGAATACGGCTAGCGGGGTATTGAATGAGCAGTTCTTC. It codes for CASRNTASGVLNEQFF.